This TCR beta chain originates from a study of T cells after yellow fever vaccination. TCRdb ran MiXCR on the 5' RACE reads and lists one entry per CDR3 protein. The table records about 370,000 distinct CDR3 sequences, more than 9% of them present only once. Trimming shortened V by 3 bases and J by 7 bases, and 5 bases separated the two germline ends. This CDR3 has 11 amino acids. The sequencing here drew on PBMCs, taken on the day of the first yellow fever vaccination. The receptor comes from a man aged 18 to 30 who received the YFV17D yellow fever vaccine. The chain couples TRBV12-3 or TRBV12-4 to TRBJ2-3; D not certain. The CDR3 sequence: CASSFGYTQYF. The CDR3 bases are TGTGCCAGCAGTTTCGGGTATACGCAGTATTTT.